This is a list of T cell receptor beta chains from one sample in a study of blood T cell repertoires in COVID-19. Assay used: immunoSEQ multiplex PCR; TCRdb lists only in-frame clones, some missing. Here the sample spans fewer than 350,000 clones, 88% being singletons. Sequences were obtained from peripheral blood. Receptors were obtained from a woman aged 25 to 45 with COVID-19, enrolled during active disease. Each CDR3 is given without its conserved first and last residue. Size is stated for part of the rows, as once, few or many counts, or as a class when the clone is expanded.

abundance	v_gene	j_gene	CDR3aa
few	TRBV6-1	TRBJ2-7	ASSEAEGAGEQY
.	TRBV7-9	TRBJ1-1	ASSFSSMNTEAF
.	TRBV24-1	TRBJ2-1	ATSDLLYNEQF
.	TRBV7-6	TRBJ2-2	ASSLSQGGELF
.	TRBV27	TRBJ2-6	ASKKQGTGANVLT
.	TRBV28	TRBJ2-3	ASSLLGSGASSTDTQY
.	TRBV19	TRBJ2-7	ASSTPNNEQY
few	TRBV2	TRBJ1-2	ASTRGQGSYGYT
.	TRBV6-5	TRBJ2-7	ATEGPIAYEQY
.	TRBV12-3/TRBV12-4	TRBJ1-6	ASSFSRSPLH
once	TRBV19	TRBJ1-5	ASSIGTVSNQPQH
many	TRBV4-3	TRBJ1-1	ASSQDLGQGEAEAF
few	TRBV28	TRBJ2-5	ASSDLGTGKY
.	TRBV6-6	TRBJ2-7	ASSYSIQGAREQY
.	TRBV19	TRBJ1-3	ASSIDRVSGNTIY
.	TRBV6-5	TRBJ1-4	ASSSLGANEKLF
.	TRBV2	TRBJ1-5	ASRATGLGFGNQPQH
.	TRBV29-1	TRBJ2-1	SVDGPSSYNEQF
.	TRBV6-6	TRBJ1-3	ASTTGPLSGNTIY
.	TRBV2	TRBJ1-5	ASTGENQPQH
.	TRBV19	TRBJ1-4	ASSDRGLGEKLF
.	TRBV19	TRBJ1-3	ASSIAVGNTIY
.	TRBV19	TRBJ2-3	ASSLGRVRTDTQY
.	TRBV15	TRBJ2-5	ATSRGSGARETQY
.	TRBV6-6	TRBJ1-6	ASSSIH
.	TRBV6-2/TRBV6-3	TRBJ2-7	ASSYASGNSYEQY
.	TRBV9	TRBJ2-2	ASSVDIAGVSGELF